These T cell receptor beta chains were read from a single sample in a study of identical twins. MiXCR, run by TCRdb on the 5' RACE reads, gives a single entry per CDR3 protein. The table has some 230,000 distinct CDR3 sequences, 5% to 7% seen once. These data also formed part of another study, on T cells expressing NK-cell markers.

Material for sequencing was CD8+ T cells sorted from blood. Receptors were obtained from a woman aged 18 to 35 in good health. The CDR3 runs from the conserved cysteine through the conserved F or W. Each record gives: clone size, V gene, D gene, J gene, CDR3 protein, CDR3 DNA. The D gene is left open where the match is weak. Not every row has a clone size; where given, it reads once, few, many or a size class.

>few|TRBV11-1|TRBD2|TRBJ2-1
CASSSLTELAGGRHNEQFF
TGTGCCAGCAGCTCGTTGACCGAATTAGCGGGGGGGCGTCACAATGAGCAGTTCTTC
>many|TRBV12-3/TRBV12-4|TRBD2|TRBJ2-1
CASSDLGREWIYEQFF
TGTGCCAGCAGCGACCTTGGGCGGGAGTGGATCTATGAGCAGTTCTTC
>many|TRBV10-3|-|TRBJ1-5
CAISESIRGGDSNQPQHF
TGTGCCATCAGTGAGTCAATCCGAGGGGGGGATAGCAATCAGCCCCAGCATTTT
>few|TRBV29-1|TRBD1|TRBJ1-1
CSVGDSLIDTEAFF
TGCAGCGTTGGGGACAGTCTAATAGACACTGAAGCTTTCTTT
>-|TRBV3-1|TRBD2|TRBJ2-3
CASSQEAGLGWDRDTQYF
TGTGCCAGCAGCCAAGAGGCGGGACTAGGTTGGGACCGAGATACGCAGTATTTT
>-|TRBV7-9|-|TRBJ1-2
CASSLDTLVRGF
TGTGCCAGCAGCTTAGATACATTGGTCAGGGGCTTC
>-|TRBV30|TRBD2|TRBJ2-1
CAWNPGTSGRDEQFF
TGTGCCTGGAACCCGGGGACTAGCGGGAGGGATGAGCAGTTCTTC
>few|TRBV5-1|-|TRBJ2-6
CASSWTPSPGANVLTF
TGCGCCAGCAGCTGGACACCATCACCTGGGGCCAACGTCCTGACTTTC
>-|TRBV14|-|TRBJ2-2
CASSQVVSTGELFF
TGTGCCAGCAGCCAAGTGGTGTCAACCGGGGAGCTGTTTTTT
>many|TRBV5-1|-|TRBJ2-3
CASSPRLTDTQYF
TGCGCCAGCAGCCCACGATTAACAGATACGCAGTATTTT
>many|TRBV6-5|-|TRBJ1-6
CASSYSRNSPLHF
TGTGCCAGCAGTTACTCGCGAAATTCACCCCTCCACTTT
>few|TRBV24-1|-|TRBJ2-5
CATSDPTGVTQYF
TGTGCCACCAGTGATCCGACGGGGGTGACCCAGTACTTC
>-|TRBV6-2/TRBV6-3|TRBD2|TRBJ2-7
CASSYSSSTPGGRIRKLAYEQYF
TGTGCCAGCAGTTACTCCTCGTCGACCCCGGGAGGTCGAATCCGCAAATTAGCCTACGAGCAGTACTTC
>-|TRBV12-3/TRBV12-4|-|TRBJ1-2
CASSFVGRYTF
TGTGCCAGCAGTTTTGTTGGTCGCTACACCTTC
>many|TRBV6-1|TRBD2|TRBJ2-3
CASSTSRAGADTQYF
TGTGCCAGCAGTACCAGCCGGGCGGGAGCAGATACGCAGTATTTT
>many|TRBV4-1|-|TRBJ1-1
CASSQDPRAEAFF
TGCGCCAGCAGCCAAGACCCCAGGGCTGAAGCTTTCTTT
>many|TRBV9|-|TRBJ1-2
CASSGRDGYTF
TGTGCCAGCAGCGGCCGGGACGGCTACACCTTC
>many|TRBV20-1|TRBD1|TRBJ1-2
CSVPVTTGDGYTF
TGCAGTGTCCCCGTAACGACAGGGGATGGCTACACCTTC
>many|TRBV4-2|TRBD2|TRBJ2-7
CASSQVQGTSGSYEQYF
TGTGCCAGCAGCCAAGTACAGGGGACTAGCGGGAGTTACGAGCAGTACTTC
>-|TRBV12-3/TRBV12-4|-|TRBJ2-2
CASSLGLGDPAGNGELFF
TGTGCCAGCAGTTTAGGTTTGGGTGACCCGGCCGGCAACGGGGAGCTGTTTTTT
>-|TRBV5-1|-|TRBJ2-5
CASSLAVGTRETQYF
TGCGCCAGCAGCTTGGCCGTGGGGACGAGGGAGACCCAGTACTTC
>many|TRBV29-1|-|TRBJ2-1
CSVERANGNEQFF
TGCAGCGTTGAAAGGGCGAATGGGAATGAGCAGTTCTTC
>once|TRBV20-1|TRBD1|TRBJ2-7
CSVRGQAEGKFVYEQYF
TGCAGTGTTAGGGGGCAGGCTGAGGGCAAGTTCGTCTACGAGCAGTACTTC
>-|TRBV5-6|-|TRBJ2-7
CASSWGTGSYEQYF
TGTGCCAGCAGCTGGGGGACTGGATCCTACGAGCAGTACTTC
>few|TRBV10-1|-|TRBJ2-1
CASSGGGPWNEQFF
TGCGCCAGCAGTGGGGGGGGCCCTTGGAATGAGCAGTTCTTC
>many|TRBV6-2/TRBV6-3|-|TRBJ1-1
CASSLGGAGTEAFF
TGTGCCAGCAGTTTGGGGGGCGCGGGGACTGAAGCTTTCTTT
>many|TRBV3-1|-|TRBJ2-5
CASSQGLDPEETQYF
TGTGCCAGCAGCCAAGGGTTAGATCCGGAAGAGACCCAGTACTTC
>few|TRBV7-9|TRBD2|TRBJ2-7
CASSRPASGSYEQYF
TGTGCCAGCAGCCGTCCCGCTAGCGGGAGCTACGAGCAGTACTTC
>few|TRBV4-3|TRBD2|TRBJ2-7
CASSQERSGISYEQYF
TGCGCCAGCAGCCAAGAGAGAAGCGGGATCTCCTACGAGCAGTACTTC
>many|TRBV6-6|-|TRBJ1-2
CASRVPYGYTF
TGTGCCAGCAGAGTCCCCTATGGCTACACCTTC
>many|TRBV12-3/TRBV12-4|TRBD2|TRBJ2-1
CASSWGGEQFF
TGTGCCAGCAGTTGGGGGGGTGAGCAGTTCTTC
>many|TRBV10-2|-|TRBJ2-1
CASSDVGDNEQFF
TGCGCCAGCAGTGACGTCGGGGACAATGAGCAGTTCTTC
>few|TRBV9|-|TRBJ2-2
CASSAPGDLRTSGELFF
TGTGCCAGCAGCGCCCCCGGGGATCTCAGAACCAGCGGGGAGCTGTTTTTT
>-|TRBV7-6|TRBD1|TRBJ1-6
CASSLELDRGNSPLHF
TGTGCCAGCAGCTTAGAACTGGACAGGGGCAATTCACCCCTCCACTTT
>few|TRBV2|TRBD2|TRBJ2-1
CAADPGLAGLGHDEQFF
TGTGCCGCGGACCCGGGGCTAGCGGGCCTCGGCCACGATGAGCAGTTCTTC
>-|TRBV18|-|TRBJ2-7
CASSFRGDYEQYF
TGTGCCAGCTCGTTCCGGGGCGATTACGAGCAGTACTTC
>many|TRBV12-3/TRBV12-4|-|TRBJ1-5
CASSLGVNQPQHF
TGTGCCAGCAGTCTCGGGGTTAATCAGCCCCAGCATTTT
>-|TRBV21-1|-|TRBJ1-1
CASSKFGSWGDTEAFF
TGTGCCAGCAGCAAATTTGGATCTTGGGGGGACACTGAAGCTTTCTTT
>-|TRBV19|-|TRBJ2-7
CASSIAPKAQYF
TGTGCCAGTAGTATAGCTCCCAAGGCGCAGTACTTC
>few|TRBV7-3|-|TRBJ1-1
CASRSGGGDTEAFF
TGTGCCAGCAGATCTGGGGGAGGGGACACTGAAGCTTTCTTT
>few|TRBV20-1|-|TRBJ1-2
CSARKTRLGELPYGYTF
TGCAGTGCTAGAAAAACCCGACTGGGGGAATTGCCCTATGGCTACACCTTC
>few|TRBV27|-|TRBJ2-2
CASSADGPWELFF
TGTGCCAGCAGTGCGGACGGACCGTGGGAGCTGTTTTTT
>few|TRBV29-1|-|TRBJ1-5
CSVASGSNQPQHF
TGCAGCGTTGCATCAGGTAGCAATCAGCCCCAGCATTTT
>few|TRBV7-2|-|TRBJ2-1
CASRDGSYNEQFF
TGTGCCAGCCGGGACGGTTCCTACAATGAGCAGTTCTTC
>few|TRBV20-1|TRBD1|TRBJ2-7
CSATQRDRVAGEQYF
TGCAGTGCAACACAACGGGACAGGGTTGCGGGAGAGCAGTACTTC
>many|TRBV12-3/TRBV12-4|-|TRBJ2-5
CASTSTKQQETQYF
TGTGCCAGCACCTCAACGAAGCAACAAGAGACCCAGTACTTC
>few|TRBV7-9|-|TRBJ2-1
CASPGRGGEQFF
TGTGCCAGCCCGGGGCGGGGTGGGGAGCAGTTCTTC
>-|TRBV12-3/TRBV12-4|TRBD2|TRBJ2-1
CASSILIAGGFYNEQFF
TGTGCCAGCAGTATCTTAATAGCGGGGGGATTCTACAATGAGCAGTTCTTC
>-|TRBV9|TRBD2|TRBJ2-3
CASSGPGLVF
TGTGCCAGCAGCGGGCCGGGACTAGTTTTT
>-|TRBV6-1|TRBD1|TRBJ2-1
CASSEGEWTGGREQFF
TGTGCCAGCAGTGAAGGGGAATGGACAGGGGGCAGGGAGCAGTTCTTC
>few|TRBV7-8|-|TRBJ1-4
CASSLEHPATNEKLFF
TGTGCCAGCAGCTTAGAACACCCCGCAACTAATGAAAAACTGTTTTTT
>-|TRBV28|-|TRBJ2-3
CASRPYRADTQYF
TGTGCCAGCAGACCGTACAGGGCAGATACGCAGTATTTT
>few|TRBV27|TRBD1|TRBJ2-7
CASSLEWDRGYEQYF
TGTGCCAGCAGTTTGGAATGGGACAGGGGCTACGAGCAGTACTTC
>-|TRBV12-3/TRBV12-4|TRBD2|TRBJ2-1
CASSLALASGSSYNEQFF
TGTGCCAGCAGTTTAGCGCTGGCTAGCGGGAGCTCCTACAATGAGCAGTTCTTC